This TCR beta chain stems from a study of shared clonotypes between healthy human individuals. Data came from immunoSEQ multiplex PCR; TCRdb stores just in-frame clones and leaves some out. In the table there are roughly 2 million clones, about 95% of which are singletons. Naivety among CD8 cells was defined by CD45RO negativity and positive CCR7 selection, thereby excluding terminally differentiated effector memory CD45RA+ cells. Nashville, Tennessee was home to all donors, each a Caucasian adult. The germline gives CDR1 SEHNR, CDR2 FQNEAQ (reference sequence). V dropped 5 bases and J dropped 5; count of bases not matched to a gene: 13. This CDR3 contains 17 residues.

This TCR came from a man between 18 and 29 years old in good health. Sequenced: naive CD8+ T cells sorted from blood. This chain uses TRBV7-9 with TRBJ2-5; 11 nucleotides align to TRBD1. The CDR3 bases are TGTGCCAGCAGCACTTTTAATGGACAGGGGGCAGGGGAGACCCAGTACTTC. It specifies CASSTFNGQGAGETQYF. The full variable domain, its missing parts supplied by reference TRBV7-9 and TRBJ2-5, is DTGVSQNPRHKITKRGQNVTFRCDPISEHNRLYWYRQTLGQGPEFLTYFQNEAQLEKSRLLSDRFSAERPKGSFSTLEIQRTEQGDSAMYLCASSTFNGQGAGETQYFGPGTRLLVL.